This passage covers 13 T cell receptor beta chains from one sample sequenced in a study of blood T cell repertoires in COVID-19. The repertoire was sequenced with immunoSEQ multiplex PCR; TCRdb's copy has only in-frame clones and lacks some. The sample has 210,000 or so clones, around 84% seen once. What was sequenced was PBMCs or T cells enriched from blood (not recorded which). These receptors were taken from a man aged 25-45 years with acute COVID-19.

The J gene is TRBJ1-2, the V gene TRBV6-1; D perhaps matches TRBD1 (5 bases). V lost 3 bases and J lost 8, with 16 bases in between. From germline, CDR1 is MNHNS and CDR2 SASEGT. This CDR3 contains 14 residues. DNA of the CDR3: TGTGCCAGCAGTGAGCCCGGACAACTCGGAGGCTACACCTTC. Its protein product is CASSEPGQLGGYTF.

The chain links TRBV9 to TRBJ2-2; TRBD2 agrees at 9 bases. The V segment lost 0 bases and the J segment 4 bases; nucleotides outside the gene matches: 4. This CDR3 is built from 16 residues. From germline, CDR1 is SGDLS and CDR2 YYNGEE. The CDR3 spells CASSVVSGGSTGELFF. CDR3 nucleotides: TGTGCCAGCAGCGTAGTCAGCGGGGGGTCCACCGGGGAGCTGTTTTTT.

There are a few counts of this clone. The CDR3 DNA follows: TGTGCCAGCAGTATCCAAAGAGGCAATGAGCAGTTCTTC. It is translated as CASSIQRGNEQFF. The chain carries TRBV12-3 or TRBV12-4 and TRBJ2-1; D remains ambiguous. The CDR3 has 13 residues. V was shortened by 5 bases and J by 6 bases, with 11 bases between the two germline ends.

The chain is built from TRBV6-5 and TRBJ1-5, with 8 bases that match TRBD1. CDR1 is MNHEY, CDR2 SVGAGI, per germline. There are 15 residues in the CDR3. With 5 bases clipped from V and 6 bases from J, the junction kept 9 bases outside the gene matches. CDR3 in amino acids: CASSLGQGAVQPQHF. CDR3 nucleotides: TGTGCCAGCAGTCTGGGGCAGGGGGCGGTTCAGCCCCAGCATTTT.

The rearrangement joins TRBV27 to TRBJ1-5, with 12 bases lining up with TRBD1. Germline values: CDR1 MNHEY, CDR2 SMNVEV (reference sequence). The J segment lost 1 base and the V segment lost 5 bases, leaving 15 bases of the junction unmatched. The CDR3 contains 20 residues. The CDR3 region is CASSGSPGTGGARSNQPQHF. The DNA for the CDR3 is TGTGCCAGCAGTGGGTCTCCCGGGACAGGGGGCGCCAGAAGCAATCAGCCCCAGCATTTT.

The chain employs TRBV30 and TRBJ1-2, with a weak D call TRBD1 (6 bases). The CDR3 length is 13 residues. Germline CDR1 and CDR2: GTSNPN and SVGIG (reference sequence). The V end was cut by 7 bases, the J end by 4 bases, with 16 bases between. CDR3 region: CAFNRGGGYGYTF. In nucleotides, the CDR3 is TGTGCCTTCAACCGGGGAGGGGGCTATGGCTACACCTTC.

The chain recombines TRBV15 with TRBJ1-1; tentatively, D is TRBD1 (6 bases). The V and J ends lost 1 base and 5 bases respectively, with 11 bases between them. CDR1 and CDR2 from the germline V gene are LNHNV and YYDKDF (reference sequence). The CDR3 length is 14 residues. CDR3 residues: CATSRVEGGTEAFF. CDR3 nucleotide sequence: TGTGCCACCAGCAGAGTGGAGGGGGGGACTGAAGCTTTCTTT.

This clone came up once. The rearrangement links TRBV5-1 to TRBJ1-1; 9 bases align to TRBD1. Trimming removed 4 bases from V and 4 bases from J; junction bases left unmatched: 8. There are 15 residues in the CDR3. The germline gives CDR1 SGHRS, CDR2 YFSETQ. The CDR3 spells CASSRGQGFGTEAFF. CDR3 DNA: TGCGCCAGCAGCAGAGGACAGGGGTTTGGCACTGAAGCTTTCTTT. The full variable domain, in which reference TRBV5-1 and TRBJ1-1 provide the parts outside the CDR3, is KAGVTQTPRYLIKTRGQQVTLSCSPISGHRSVSWYQQTPGQGLQFLFEYFSETQRNKGNFPGRFSGRQFSNSRSEMNVSTLELGDSALYLCASSRGQGFGTEAFFGQGTRLTVV.

The rearrangement uses TRBV6-6 and TRBJ1-3; 9 bases are a match to TRBD1. The CDR3 covers 15 residues. Germline V gene lookup returns CDR1 MNHNY and CDR2 SVGAGI (reference sequence). After removal of 2 bases from V and 6 bases from J, the junction contained 5 bases not matched to a gene. In DNA, the CDR3 is TGTGCCAGCAGTTACACGGGACAGGGTGTAAACACCATATATTTT. Its translation is CASSYTGQGVNTIYF.

The rearrangement links TRBV29-1 to TRBJ1-2; TRBD1 matches 9 bases. Germline trimming cut 6 bases from V and 6 bases from J; bases unmatched to any gene: 8. Germline V CDR1 and CDR2: SQVTM, ANQGSEA. The CDR3 spans 13 residues. The CDR3 nucleotides are TGCAGCGTCAATCGGGACAGGGCTCATGGCTACACCTTC. Protein sequence: CSVNRDRAHGYTF.

The CDR3 region is CASSRGTGLDNEQFF. The CDR3 DNA is TGTGCCAGCAGCAGAGGGACAGGGTTGGACAATGAGCAGTTCTTC. The rearrangement uses TRBV7-9 and TRBJ2-1, with 9 bases identical to TRBD1. This CDR3 comprises 15 residues. Germline trimming cut 5 bases from V and 5 bases from J; bases unmatched to any gene: 7. Germline lookup yields CDR1 SEHNR and CDR2 FQNEAQ (reference sequence). Full variable domain (missing parts from reference TRBV7-9 and TRBJ2-1): DTGVSQNPRHKITKRGQNVTFRCDPISEHNRLYWYRQTLGQGPEFLTYFQNEAQLEKSRLLSDRFSAERPKGSFSTLEIQRTEQGDSAMYLCASSRGTGLDNEQFFGPGTRLTVL.

The chain combines TRBV6-6 with TRBJ1-5; 7 bases agree with TRBD1. Germline assignment: CDR1 MNHNY and CDR2 SVGAGI (reference sequence). This CDR3 contains 14 residues. J was trimmed by 7 bases and V by 5 bases; bases with no gene match: 8. As DNA, the CDR3 is TGTGCCAGCAGTCCGACAGGGTTGGGGCAGCCCCAGCATTTT. The encoded protein is CASSPTGLGQPQHF.

The chain couples TRBV5-5 to TRBJ1-5; 8 nucleotides line up with TRBD1. Germline V gene data show CDR1 as SGHKS and CDR2 as YYEKEE (reference sequence). The length of the CDR3 is 15 residues. V was pared by 0 bases and J by 4 bases, with 3 bases of the junction left unmatched. CDR3 nucleotide sequence: TGTGCCAGCAGCTTGGGGACAGGGCGGAATCAGCCCCAGCATTTT. As protein: CASSLGTGRNQPQHF. Based on the CDR3 plus reference TRBV5-5 and TRBJ1-5, the full variable domain is DAGVTQSPTHLIKTRGQQVTLRCSPISGHKSVSWYQQVLGQGPQFIFQYYEKEERGRGNFPDRFSARQFPNYSSELNVNALLLGDSALYLCASSLGTGRNQPQHFGDGTRLSIL.